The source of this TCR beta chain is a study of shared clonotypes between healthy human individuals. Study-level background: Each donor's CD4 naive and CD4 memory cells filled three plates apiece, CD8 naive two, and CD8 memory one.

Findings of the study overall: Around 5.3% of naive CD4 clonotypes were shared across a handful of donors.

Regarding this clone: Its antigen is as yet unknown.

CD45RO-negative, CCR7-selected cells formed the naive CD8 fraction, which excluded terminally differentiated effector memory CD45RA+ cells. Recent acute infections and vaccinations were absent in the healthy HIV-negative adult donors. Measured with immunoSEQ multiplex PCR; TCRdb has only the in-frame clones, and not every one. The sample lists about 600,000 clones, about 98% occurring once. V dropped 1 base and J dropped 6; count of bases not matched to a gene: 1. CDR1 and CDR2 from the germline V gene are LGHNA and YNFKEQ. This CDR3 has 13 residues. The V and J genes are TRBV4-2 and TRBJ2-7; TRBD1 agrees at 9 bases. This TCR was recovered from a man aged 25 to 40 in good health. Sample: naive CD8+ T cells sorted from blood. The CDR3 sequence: CASSQGTGVEQYF. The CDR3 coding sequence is TGTGCCAGCAGCCAAGGGACAGGGGTCGAGCAGTACTTC.